This T cell receptor (beta chain) is from a study of T-cell memory formation after mild COVID-19 (dated by TCRdb to the early 2020s). General notes on the study: TCR sequence clusters from the two donors were found to be largely donor specific. In a couple of donors, T-cell clones that expanded and contracted after mild COVID-19 were tracked by sequencing TCRalpha and TCRbeta repertoires over time. The cohort comprised two young, previously healthy adult volunteers, one female and one male. Findings and caveats that apply to the study as a whole: Clones contracting from day 15 to 85 had balanced CD4/CD8 phenotypes, while a second wave expanding from day 15 to 37 was biased towards CD4+. Contracting CD4+ clones were located mainly in the CM and EM memory subsets, whereas CD8+ clones were found to be enriched in EMRA. Some responding clones were detected in pre-infection memory, suggesting pre-existing cross-reactive memory T cells joined the SARS-CoV-2 response. Only two mild cases were covered in the study, and larger cohorts including severe cases with pre-infection samples were considered necessary. Whether the second-wave clones peaking on day 37 were SARS-CoV-2 specific was not confirmed.

The sequencer was an Illumina NovaSeq 6000. Using 5'RACE with constant-segment primers, TCRalpha and TCRbeta cDNA libraries were constructed, with sample barcodes and unique molecular identifiers added in the process. Trizol reagent was used to extract RNA from every sample. The libraries were amplified in two PCR steps, and the second step added a second sample barcode and Illumina TruSeq adapters. The libraries were sequenced on an Illumina NovaSeq using 2 x 150 bp paired-end reads. Concerning the study's data processing: Demultiplexing of reads and collapsing into UMI-guided consensus sequences were performed with migec v1.2.7. With mixcr v2.1.11, UMI consensuses were aligned to TRA and TRB V and J templates and assembled into clonotypes. A clonotype was counted as expanded or contracted only when both edgeR and NoisET called the clonotype significant, with the noise models trained on biological replicates. edgeR calls used a false discovery rate-adjusted p below 0.01 and a log2 fold-change threshold of 1. PCA with hierarchical clustering of max-normalized trajectories of the 1000 most abundant clonotypes was used as exploratory dynamics analysis. The CD4 or CD8 phenotype of responding clones was assigned using the separately sequenced CD4+ and CD8+ repertoires. TCRdb took the public reads, trimmed them with fastp at Q25, ran MiXCR for clone calling and kept in-frame beta chains. Here each entry gathers all rows of one CDR3 protein and keeps the most common genes and DNA. The V and J calls come from TCRdb's annotation, not from the publication. The sample includes around 200,000 distinct CDR3 sequences, with less than 20% observed a single time. Roughly 3.7% of the sample is held by the ten biggest clonotypes.

A word on this clonotype: What antigen it recognizes has not been identified. No per-base quality is available; no much larger clone lies one base away.

The germline V gene supplies CDR1 MNHNS and CDR2 SASEGT. V ends up 6 bases short and J 2 bases short, with an unmatched junction base count of 6. Inclusive of the bounding cysteine and phenylalanine, the CDR3 is 15 residues long. CDR3 DNA only is kept here, 45 bases in frame from base 1. PBMCs were isolated by Ficoll-Paque density gradient centrifugation. This TCR derives from a man between 18 and 29 years old who had mild COVID-19 (a few samples of this study predate the infection). The sample titles of this study are shuffled in the database, so cell type and time point are left out; the donor was told from shared clones. The V and J genes are TRBV6-1 and TRBJ2-7; TRBD2 lines up with 11 middle nucleotides. Sequencing input: PBMCs or a T cell subset sorted from them (not recorded which). The CDR3 protein is CASSRSGGAAYEQYF. The sequenced DNA is TGTGCCAGCAGCCGTAGCGGGGGGGCGGCCTACGAGCAGTACTTC.